This T cell receptor beta chain comes out of a study of CD8 T cells in ankylosing spondylitis. Study results and caveats: Earlier authors reported some of these motif variants in reactive arthritis synovial fluid and blood. Peripheral blood held disease-linked clones only at relatively low frequency, and these were CD8+. Matched ankylosing spondylitis synovial fluid reportedly contained a significantly enriched population of disease-linked clones. Roughly eight highly homologous variants made up a TCR beta motif that seemed to typify ankylosing spondylitis blood.

CDR1 and CDR2 (germline): SGHAT, FQNNGV. V was shortened by 1 base and J by 3 bases, with 10 bases between the two germline ends. CDR3 size: 14 residues. This clonotype occurred a few times. Antigen: not known. Each TCR beta library was made by quantitative 5'-RACE that incorporated molecular barcodes. TCRdb re-analysed the 5' RACE reads in MiXCR, keeping a single row per CDR3 protein. The sample has just under 550,000 distinct CDR3 sequences, roughly 13% seen once. This chain links TRBV11-2 with TRBJ2-7, with D unresolved. This clonotype was obtained from a male donor with ankylosing spondylitis. Sample: blood, either unsorted or a sorted T cell fraction (not recorded which). The CDR3 loop is CASSLGVGGYEQYF. In DNA form, the CDR3 reads TGTGCCAGCAGCTTAGGGGTGGGCGGCTACGAGCAGTACTTC.